The 21 T cell receptor beta chains presented below share a single source sample, sequenced in a study of blood T cell repertoires in COVID-19. Measured with immunoSEQ multiplex PCR; TCRdb has only the in-frame clones, and not every one. The sample records roughly 300,000 clones, roughly 90% being singletons. The sample comprised PBMCs or T cells enriched from blood (not recorded which). These receptors were collected from a woman aged 25 to 39 who had recovered from COVID-19.

V is TRBV19 and J is TRBJ1-2; 8 nucleotides match TRBD1. V lost 4 bases to trimming and J lost 4 bases; unmatched junction nucleotides: 2. The CDR3 spans 13 residues. Germline CDR1 reads LNHDA; CDR2 reads SQIVND (reference sequence). CDR3 sequence: CASSTGTGYGYTF. Written as DNA, the CDR3 is TGTGCCAGTAGTACCGGGACAGGCTATGGCTACACCTTC.

The J gene is TRBJ2-7, the V gene TRBV6-2 or TRBV6-3, with D possibly being TRBD1 (6 bases). Germline V gene data show CDR1 as MNHEY and CDR2 as SVGEGT. With 2 bases removed from V and 0 bases from J, the gap between germline ends came to 11 bases. The CDR3 covers 15 residues. DNA for the CDR3: TGTGCCAGCAGTTACCCCACCAGGGGCTCCTACGAGCAGTACTTC. Protein product: CASSYPTRGSYEQYF.

This rearrangement joins TRBV15 to TRBJ1-6; D is uncertain. V was cut by 0 bases and J by 7 bases, with 13 bases left in between. Germline CDR1 and CDR2: LNHNV and YYDKDF (reference sequence). The CDR3 length is 16 residues. CDR3 amino acids: CATSRDGSIANSPLHF. In nucleotides, the CDR3 is TGTGCCACCAGCAGAGATGGGAGCATTGCCAATTCACCCCTCCACTTT.

The rearrangement links TRBV7-3 to TRBJ2-2, with 9 bases that match TRBD1. The CDR3 contains 16 residues. J gave up 4 bases and V 2 bases, and 5 bases lay outside the gene matches. The germline V gene has CDR1 SGHTA and CDR2 FQGTGA. The CDR3 protein is CASSLGDRVPTGELFF. For the CDR3, the DNA is TGTGCCAGCAGCTTAGGGGACAGGGTACCCACCGGGGAGCTGTTTTTT.

The CDR3 DNA sequence: TGTGCCAGCAGCGCCAATAGCGGCAGCACAGATACGCAGTATTTT. Its protein product is CASSANSGSTDTQYF. The chain is built from TRBV7-9 and TRBJ2-3; tentatively, D is TRBD2 (6 bases). The CDR3 is made up of 15 amino acids. From germline, CDR1 is SEHNR and CDR2 FQNEAQ (reference sequence). V lost 5 bases and J lost 0, with 12 bases in between.

The V and J genes are TRBV7-8 and TRBJ1-4; D unresolved. V lost 1 base to trimming and J lost 8 bases, with 11 bases between them. The CDR3 contains 14 residues. Germline V gives CDR1 SGHVS, CDR2 FQNEAQ. The CDR3 loop reads CASSLGRVGEKLFF. The CDR3, as DNA: TGTGCCAGCAGCTTAGGGCGGGTCGGGGAAAAACTGTTTTTT.

In nucleotides, the CDR3 is TGTGCCAGCAGCGTAGAAGGGACTAAAGAGACCCAGTACTTC. This translates into CASSVEGTKETQYF. V and J are TRBV9 and TRBJ2-5; 7 bases line up with TRBD2. The CDR3 is 14 amino acids. The V gene's germline CDR1 is SGDLS and CDR2 YYNGEE. V was clipped by 0 bases and J by 3 bases; unmatched bases: 2.

This chain uses TRBV6-5 with TRBJ1-2; no clear D. The CDR3 length is 13 residues. CDR1 is MNHEY and CDR2 is SVGAGI in the germline V gene. V lost 7 bases to trimming and J lost 7 bases, with 16 bases between them. The CDR3 region is CASTLGGGSGYTF. In nucleotides, the CDR3 is TGTGCCAGCACTCTGGGAGGAGGGAGTGGCTACACCTTC.

CDR3 sequence: CASRLTGNSPLHF. The CDR3 bases are TGTGCCAGCAGGTTAACCGGTAATTCACCCCTCCACTTT. This sequence joins TRBV11-3 and TRBJ1-6; D uncertain. The CDR3 spans 13 residues. Trimming cost V 6 bases and J 6 bases, with 9 bases left between them. Per germline, CDR1 SGHNT and CDR2 YENEEA. The variable domain in full, with the rest retrieved from reference TRBV11-3 and TRBJ1-6, is EAGVVQSPRYKIIEKKQPVAFWCNPISGHNTLYWYLQNLGQGPELLIRYENEEAVDDSQLPKDRFSAERLKGVDSTLKIQPAELGDSAVYLCASRLTGNSPLHFGNGTRLTVT.

J is TRBJ2-1 and V is TRBV2, with 11 nucleotides matching TRBD1. CDR3 length: 14 residues. The J segment lost 5 bases and the V segment lost 5 bases, leaving 2 bases of the junction unmatched. Germline V gene data show CDR1 as SNHLY and CDR2 as FYNNEI. CDR3: CASSWDRGDNEQFF. For the CDR3, the DNA is TGTGCCAGCAGTTGGGACAGGGGGGACAATGAGCAGTTCTTC.

The J gene is TRBJ1-4, the V gene TRBV14, with D unclear. The germline V gene encodes CDR1 SGHDN and CDR2 FVKESK. V gave up 3 bases and J gave up 0 bases, with 14 bases separating them. The CDR3 runs to 17 residues. CDR3 amino acids: CASSHKRRITTNEKLFF. Written as DNA, the CDR3 is TGTGCCAGCAGCCATAAGAGGAGGATTACAACTAATGAAAAACTGTTTTTT.

This rearrangement joins TRBV6-6 to TRBJ1-3; weak D call: TRBD1 (5 bases). The CDR3 loop spans 13 amino acids. Trimming took 7 bases from V and 4 from J, leaving 11 bases between them. Germline loops: CDR1 MNHNY, CDR2 SVGAGI (reference sequence). The CDR3 bases are TGTGCCAGCACCCCAGGGCGAGGAAACACCATATATTTT. It yields the protein CASTPGRGNTIYF.

In DNA form, the CDR3 reads TGTGCCACCAGCAGAGACCCCACAGGCTATGGCTACACCTTC. Encoded protein: CATSRDPTGYGYTF. The V call is TRBV15, the J call TRBJ1-2, with D possibly TRBD1 on 5 matching bases. The V end was cut by 0 bases, the J end by 4 bases, with 9 bases between. CDR1 and CDR2 (germline): LNHNV, YYDKDF (reference sequence). The CDR3 loop spans 14 amino acids.

V gene TRBV20-1 combines with J gene TRBJ1-5, with a possible D match to TRBD1 (6 bases). The CDR3 spans 13 residues. V was pared by 3 bases and J by 7 bases, with 13 bases between. Per germline, CDR1 DFQATT and CDR2 SNEGSKA (reference sequence). The CDR3 reads CSASRGGPQPQHF. The CDR3 nucleotides read TGCAGTGCTAGTCGGGGGGGGCCCCAGCCCCAGCATTTT.

The rearrangement joins TRBV3-1 (or the pseudogene TRBV3-2) to TRBJ2-3; tentative D call: TRBD2 (5 bases). V was shortened by 4 bases and J by 1 base, with 12 bases between the two germline ends. CDR1 and CDR2 (germline): LGHDT, YNNKEL (reference sequence). CDR3 length: 15 amino acids. DNA for the CDR3: TGTGCCAGCAGCCTCACGGGGTTAGGCACAGATACGCAGTATTTT. This encodes CASSLTGLGTDTQYF.

This clone appeared a few times. The chain uses TRBV28 and TRBJ1-2; the D is unclear. The CDR3 runs to 14 residues. Germline CDR1 and CDR2: MDHEN and SYDVKM. V lost 6 bases and J 5 bases, leaving 16 bases between the germline ends. CDR3 DNA: TGTGCCAGCAGCGCCTCCGAACACAATTATGGCTACACCTTC. Translating it yields CASSASEHNYGYTF.

The V call is TRBV19, the J call TRBJ1-5; 10 bases are a match to TRBD1. The germline V gene has CDR1 LNHDA and CDR2 SQIVND (reference sequence). Losses at the gene ends were 5 bases for V and 4 bases for J; bases not matched to a gene: 8. The CDR3 length is 16 residues. The CDR3 is CASSFSDRGRNQPQHF. The CDR3 coding sequence is TGTGCCAGTAGTTTCTCGGACAGGGGGAGAAATCAGCCCCAGCATTTT.

The chain combines TRBV7-9 with TRBJ1-4, with 7 bases that match TRBD1. J lost 7 bases, V lost 5 bases, and 1 base had no gene match. The CDR3 covers 12 residues. Germline assignment: CDR1 SEHNR and CDR2 FQNEAQ (reference sequence). The CDR3 loop is CASSRDSEKLFF. The CDR3 DNA is TGTGCCAGCAGCCGGGACAGTGAAAAACTGTTTTTT.

This chain links TRBV28 with TRBJ2-7; a weak D match, TRBD2 (6 bases). The CDR3 spans 12 residues. V lost 8 bases and J lost 3, with 11 bases in between. The germline V gene encodes CDR1 MDHEN and CDR2 SYDVKM. In DNA, the CDR3 is TGTGCCAGCGGTAGTAGCGGCTACGAGCAGTACTTC. Its translation: CASGSSGYEQYF.

The CDR3 spells CASSPSGRGEAFF. Written as DNA, the CDR3 is TGTGCCAGCAGCCCCAGTGGACGGGGTGAAGCTTTCTTT. V gene TRBV11-2 combines with J gene TRBJ1-1; D unclear. Germline lookup yields CDR1 SGHAT and CDR2 FQNNGV. V was clipped by 5 bases and J by 7 bases, with 14 bases between them. The CDR3 runs to 13 residues.

The chain links TRBV13 to TRBJ2-7; TRBD1 matches at 8 bases. V lost 1 base, J lost 2 bases, and 7 bases stayed unmatched. CDR1 and CDR2 (germline): PRHDT, FYEKMQ (reference sequence). There are 16 residues in the CDR3. DNA of the CDR3: TGTGCCAGCAGCTTAGTCCACGACAGGGGCGCCTACGAGCAGTACTTC. Translated: CASSLVHDRGAYEQYF.